The 19 T cell receptor beta chains listed next were all sequenced from one sample in a study of a mutant IDH1 vaccine in newly diagnosed glioma. No antigen has been assigned to these receptors. Sequenced by immunoSEQ multiplex PCR; TCRdb stores in-frame clones only, minus some. The sample yields around 52,000 clones, just under 80% seen once. Regarding time point: week 5, during vaccination. A 20-mer mutant IDH1 peptide at 300 ug was injected subcutaneously with topical imiquimod. Sample: PBMCs, taken from a glioma patient whose treatment included an IDH1 peptide vaccine. These receptors came from a woman aged 40 to 50 with glioma.

The chain recombines TRBV2 with TRBJ2-7, with D tentatively TRBD1 (5 bases). In germline, CDR1 is SNHLY, CDR2 FYNNEI. The CDR3 is 12 amino acids. The V gene lost 3 bases and the J gene lost 4 bases, with 7 bases spanning the gap. The CDR3 loop reads CASSDRAYEQYF. The CDR3 DNA reads as TGTGCCAGCAGTGACAGGGCTTACGAGCAGTACTTC.

CDR3 sequence reads: CAWGSADTQYF. The DNA for the CDR3 is TGTGCCTGGGGTAGCGCAGATACGCAGTATTTT. The V call is TRBV30, the J call TRBJ2-3; perhaps TRBD2 as D (5 bases). Germline V gene data show CDR1 as GTSNPN and CDR2 as SVGIG (reference sequence). Trimming cost V 5 bases and J 4 bases, with 7 bases left between them. The CDR3 has 11 amino acids. The variable domain in full, completed from reference TRBV30 and TRBJ2-3, reads SQTIHQWPATLVQPVGSPLSLECTVEGTSNPNLYWYRQAAGRGLQLLFYSVGIGQISSEVPQNLSASRPQDRQFILSSKKLLLSDSGFYLCAWGSADTQYFGPGTRLTVL.

This chain joins TRBV28 and TRBJ1-2; 9 bases align to TRBD1. Germline loops: CDR1 MDHEN, CDR2 SYDVKM. The CDR3 loop spans 13 amino acids. The V and J ends lost 10 bases and 1 base, in that order; junction bases with no gene match: 4. CDR3 nucleotide sequence: TGTGCCAACCGGGACAGGGTTAACTATGGCTACACCTTC. Protein sequence: CANRDRVNYGYTF.

The chain couples TRBV5-8 to TRBJ1-2; no firm D call. This CDR3 has 11 residues. V shed 7 bases and J shed 8 bases, with 12 bases lying between them. Germline CDR1 SGHTS, CDR2 YDEGEE. The chain's CDR3 is CASYHLTGYTF. For the CDR3, the DNA is TGTGCCAGCTACCACCTCACGGGCTACACCTTC.

The rearrangement uses TRBV2 and TRBJ2-7; D possibly matches TRBD1 or TRBD2 (5 bases each). Germline CDR1 reads SNHLY; CDR2 reads FYNNEI. V lost 2 bases, J lost 3 bases, and 11 bases lay in between. The CDR3 extends over 14 amino acids. This CDR3 reads CASSETGTLYEQYF. In DNA form, the CDR3 reads TGTGCCAGCAGTGAAACGGGGACCCTCTACGAGCAGTACTTC.

The sample holds a few counts of this clone. This sequence joins TRBV18 and TRBJ2-5; the match to TRBD2 covers 10 bases. Germline CDR1 is KGHSH and CDR2 is LQKENI. The V segment lost 6 bases and the J segment 4 bases; nucleotides outside the gene matches: 5. The CDR3 has 14 residues. The CDR3 spells CASSQLAGGETQYF. The DNA for the CDR3 is TGTGCCAGCTCCCAGTTAGCGGGGGGAGAGACCCAGTACTTC.

The J gene is TRBJ1-2, the V gene TRBV6-1; D not resolved. The V gene lost 8 bases and the J gene lost 8 bases, with 15 bases spanning the gap. CDR3 length equals 12 residues. CDR1 and CDR2 from the germline V gene are MNHNS and SASEGT. CDR3 sequence reads: CASSAISGGYTF. The CDR3 nucleotides are TGTGCCAGCTCAGCGATTTCGGGCGGCTACACCTTC.

The chain has TRBV7-3 and TRBJ2-3; 10 bases line up with TRBD2. The trim removed 3 bases at V and 4 bases at J, leaving 4 bases unmatched. The V gene's germline CDR1 is SGHTA and CDR2 FQGTGA. This CDR3 contains 15 residues. The CDR3 region has the DNA TGTGCCAGCAGCTTGAGCGGGGGGGCCTCAGATACGCAGTATTTT. Translating it yields CASSLSGGASDTQYF. Full variable domain (outside the CDR3, taken from reference TRBV7-3 and TRBJ2-3): GAGVSQTPSNKVTEKGKYVELRCDPISGHTALYWYRQSLGQGPEFLIYFQGTGAADDSGLPNDRFFAVRPEGSVSTLKIQRTERGDSAVYLCASSLSGGASDTQYFGPGTRLTVL.

The chain recombines TRBV7-2 with TRBJ2-6, with 8 bases fitting TRBD2. The CDR3 is 18 amino acids. V dropped 1 base and J dropped 0; count of bases not matched to a gene: 5. Germline lookup yields CDR1 SGHTA and CDR2 FQGNSA. CDR3 sequence reads: CASSLGPGTSSGANVLTF. The CDR3 region has the DNA TGTGCCAGCAGCTTAGGTCCGGGGACTAGCTCTGGGGCCAACGTCCTGACTTTC. The full variable domain, in which reference TRBV7-2 and TRBJ2-6 provide the parts outside the CDR3, is GAGVSQSPSNKVTEKGKDVELRCDPISGHTALYWYRQSLGQGLEFLIYFQGNSAPDKSGLPSDRFSAERTGGSVSTLTIQRTQQEDSAVYLCASSLGPGTSSGANVLTFGAGSRLTVL.

The chain links TRBV14 to TRBJ2-7, with 11 bases fitting TRBD1. V dropped 8 bases and J dropped 4; count of bases not matched to a gene: 4. The CDR3 is made up of 13 amino acids. CDR1 and CDR2 from the germline V gene are SGHDN and FVKESK. For the CDR3, the DNA is TGTGCCAGCTCGGACAGGGGGCTTTACGAGCAGTACTTC. As protein: CASSDRGLYEQYF.

This sequence joins TRBV18 and TRBJ1-2, with TRBD1 matching over 11 bases. The germline gives CDR1 KGHSH, CDR2 LQKENI. The CDR3 is 15 amino acids. Germline trimming cut 6 bases from V and 4 bases from J; bases unmatched to any gene: 7. CDR3 protein: CASSPGTGGVYGYTF. CDR3 DNA: TGTGCCAGCTCCCCCGGGACAGGGGGAGTCTATGGCTACACCTTC.

CDR3 bases: TGTGCCAGTAGTACCTCCGGGACAGGTCTCTCCTACGAGCAGTACTTC. Its translation is CASSTSGTGLSYEQYF. The chain couples TRBV19 to TRBJ2-7, with 8 bases fitting TRBD1. J was trimmed by 0 bases and V by 4 bases; bases with no gene match: 8. CDR3 length: 16 residues. CDR1 and CDR2 from the germline V gene are LNHDA and SQIVND (reference sequence).

The chain recombines TRBV4-1 with TRBJ1-6; D is unclear. Trimming removed 1 base from V and 0 bases from J, with 7 bases in between. This CDR3 has 16 residues. Germline CDR1 MGHRA, CDR2 YSYEKL. The CDR3 loop reads CASSQGFSSYNSPLHF. In nucleotides, the CDR3 is TGCGCCAGCAGCCAAGGCTTTAGCTCCTATAATTCACCCCTCCACTTT.

The chain links TRBV27 to TRBJ1-2, with D possibly matching TRBD1 (5 bases). Deletions cut 5 bases from V and 4 bases from J, with 17 bases between. The CDR3 runs to 15 residues. CDR1 and CDR2 (germline): MNHEY, SMNVEV (reference sequence). The CDR3 DNA reads as TGTGCCAGCAGTCCCCCAGGGACCCCGAGCTATGGCTACACCTTC. Encoded protein: CASSPPGTPSYGYTF.

Of note for this clone: The junction departs from germline at one end; a sequencing error may be responsible. The gene calls are TRBV6-1 and TRBJ1-2; D gene ambiguous. CDR1 MNHNS and CDR2 SASEGT come from the germline V gene. The CDR3 is 12 amino acids. DNA for the CDR3: TGTGCCAGCAGTCTCGACACCCAGCCTAAATGCTTC. Encoded protein: CASSLDTQPKCF.

The chain combines TRBV29-1 with TRBJ2-1; 8 bases line up with TRBD2. Germline V gene lookup returns CDR1 SQVTM and CDR2 ANQGSEA. The CDR3 consists of 13 residues. The V and J ends lost 3 bases and 6 bases, in that order; junction bases with no gene match: 4. CDR3 loop: CSVDQRGINEQFF. CDR3 bases: TGCAGCGTTGACCAGCGGGGGATCAATGAGCAGTTCTTC.

The V and J genes are TRBV29-1 and TRBJ2-7, with D possibly matching TRBD1 (6 bases). Germline CDR1 SQVTM, CDR2 ANQGSEA. The V end lost 6 bases, the J end lost 2 bases, and 11 bases lay between the germline ends. This CDR3 comprises 12 residues. The CDR3 spells CSVLTGPYEQYF. CDR3 sequence (DNA): TGCAGCGTGTTGACAGGCCCCTACGAGCAGTACTTC.

This clone has only one observation. The V and J genes are TRBV5-4 and TRBJ2-3; 7 bases match TRBD1. There are 14 residues in the CDR3. The trim removed 1 base at V and 4 bases at J, leaving 3 bases unmatched. Germline assignment: CDR1 SGHNT and CDR2 YYREEE (reference sequence). Here the CDR3 DNA reads TGTGCCAGCAGCTTGAAGGGGGCCGCAGATACGCAGTATTTT. Protein product: CASSLKGAADTQYF.

V and J are TRBV5-1 and TRBJ1-5; D not resolved. With 0 bases removed from V and 8 bases from J, the gap between germline ends came to 15 bases. This CDR3 has 15 residues. Germline assignment: CDR1 SGHRS and CDR2 YFSETQ. In DNA form, the CDR3 reads TGCGCCAGCAGCTTGGACGGTCGCCCAGTCGAGCCCCAGCATTTT. This codes for CASSLDGRPVEPQHF. Variable domain in full (rest from reference TRBV5-1 and TRBJ1-5): KAGVTQTPRYLIKTRGQQVTLSCSPISGHRSVSWYQQTPGQGLQFLFEYFSETQRNKGNFPGRFSGRQFSNSRSEMNVSTLELGDSALYLCASSLDGRPVEPQHFGDGTRLSIL.